A selection of T cell receptor beta chains follows, all from one sample in a study of T cell clones after liver transplantation. Sequencing was performed with immunoSEQ multiplex PCR; in TCRdb, only in-frame clones are kept and a portion is missing. The sample contains roughly 50,000 clones, roughly 83% of which appear only once. Sequencing used CD4+ T cells from blood, obtained before liver transplant. The receptors were sampled from a human donor who received a liver transplant. Each CDR3 is given with its conserved first and last residue. D genes are given only for firm matches. Not all rows give a size; the values are once, few, many and, for expanded clones, a class.

clone_size: NA
v_call: TRBV27
j_call: TRBJ2-4
d_call: TRBD1
cdr3_nt: TGTGCCAGCAGTCAACAGGGGTCGGGCATTCAGTACTTC
cdr3_aa: CASSQQGSGIQYF

clone_size: NA
v_call: TRBV6-5
j_call: TRBJ2-7
d_call: TRBD1
cdr3_nt: TGTGCCAGCAGTAGGGACAGGGATTACGAGCAGTACTTC
cdr3_aa: CASSRDRDYEQYF

clone_size: NA
v_call: TRBV4-3
j_call: TRBJ2-5
d_call: NA
cdr3_nt: TGCGCCAGCAGCCAAGGCCGCAGTCAAGAGACCCAGTACTTC
cdr3_aa: CASSQGRSQETQYF

clone_size: NA
v_call: TRBV7-2
j_call: TRBJ2-7
d_call: NA
cdr3_nt: TGTGCCAGCAGCCTGGTGCGGGGTAATACCTACGAGCAGTACTTC
cdr3_aa: CASSLVRGNTYEQYF

clone_size: NA
v_call: TRBV7-2
j_call: TRBJ2-5
d_call: NA
cdr3_nt: TGTGCCAGCAGCTTCCCCTGGGAGACCCAGTACTTC
cdr3_aa: CASSFPWETQYF

clone_size: NA
v_call: TRBV7-6
j_call: TRBJ2-2
d_call: NA
cdr3_nt: TGTGCCAGCAGCTTAGGAGTAGGACTGAACACCGGGGAGCTGTTTTTT
cdr3_aa: CASSLGVGLNTGELFF

clone_size: NA
v_call: TRBV27
j_call: TRBJ2-3
d_call: TRBD2
cdr3_nt: TGTGCCAGCAGTTTTGGACTAGCGGGGGTCACAGATACGCAGTATTTT
cdr3_aa: CASSFGLAGVTDTQYF

clone_size: NA
v_call: TRBV28
j_call: TRBJ2-3
d_call: TRBD1
cdr3_nt: TGTGCCAGCAATGAGGGGGCGGAGGATACGCAGTATTTT
cdr3_aa: CASNEGAEDTQYF

clone_size: NA
v_call: TRBV5-1
j_call: TRBJ2-2
d_call: TRBD1
cdr3_nt: TGCGCCAGCAGGGTTGACAGGGCTACCGGGGAGCTGTTTTTT
cdr3_aa: CASRVDRATGELFF

clone_size: NA
v_call: TRBV2
j_call: TRBJ1-4
d_call: TRBD1
cdr3_nt: TGTGCCAGCAGTGTCCGGGACAGGGGTGAAAAACTGTTTTTT
cdr3_aa: CASSVRDRGEKLFF

clone_size: NA
v_call: TRBV28
j_call: TRBJ1-2
d_call: NA
cdr3_nt: TGTGCCAGCAGGACCAAATTTTTTATCTATGGCTACACCTTC
cdr3_aa: CASRTKFFIYGYTF

clone_size: NA
v_call: TRBV2
j_call: TRBJ1-5
d_call: NA
cdr3_nt: TGTGCCAGCAGTCAGCCGTCCCAGTATTCAGGGCAACCCCAGCATTTT
cdr3_aa: CASSQPSQYSGQPQHF

clone_size: NA
v_call: TRBV5-5
j_call: TRBJ1-4
d_call: NA
cdr3_nt: TGTGCCAGCAGCTTGGCCGACCGTGGTGAAAAACTGTTTTTT
cdr3_aa: CASSLADRGEKLFF

clone_size: NA
v_call: TRBV4-3
j_call: TRBJ2-5
d_call: TRBD2
cdr3_nt: TGCGCCAGCAGCCAAGGTGGGGCTAGCGGGAGTGGGGAGACCCAGTACTTC
cdr3_aa: CASSQGGASGSGETQYF

clone_size: NA
v_call: TRBV5-4
j_call: TRBJ2-1
d_call: TRBD2
cdr3_nt: TGTGCCAGCAGCTTAGACGGACTAGCGGGCCTCAATGAGCAGTTCTTC
cdr3_aa: CASSLDGLAGLNEQFF

clone_size: once
v_call: TRBV5-1
j_call: TRBJ2-5
d_call: TRBD2
cdr3_nt: TGCGCCAGCAGCTTGTGGCTAGCGGGGGGCGAGACCCAGTACTTC
cdr3_aa: CASSLWLAGGETQYF

clone_size: NA
v_call: TRBV14
j_call: TRBJ2-2
d_call: NA
cdr3_nt: TGTGCCAGCAGCCAAACCCGGGGTACTGGGGAGCTGTTTTTT
cdr3_aa: CASSQTRGTGELFF

clone_size: NA
v_call: TRBV7-2
j_call: TRBJ1-6
d_call: NA
cdr3_nt: TGTGCCAGCAGCTTCACCGAAGATTCACCCCTCCACTTT
cdr3_aa: CASSFTEDSPLHF

clone_size: NA
v_call: TRBV5-6
j_call: TRBJ2-2
d_call: TRBD2
cdr3_nt: TGTGCCAGCAGCACGAAGACTAGCGGGGTGGTCGGGGAGCTGTTTTTT
cdr3_aa: CASSTKTSGVVGELFF

clone_size: few
v_call: TRBV2
j_call: TRBJ1-5
d_call: NA
cdr3_nt: TGTGCCAGCAGTAAGGGACAATCGAATCAGCCCCAGCATTTT
cdr3_aa: CASSKGQSNQPQHF

clone_size: NA
v_call: TRBV5-6
j_call: TRBJ1-2
d_call: NA
cdr3_nt: TGTGCCAGCAGCTTGGTAGGGCAGGGTGACTATGGCTACACCTTC
cdr3_aa: CASSLVGQGDYGYTF

clone_size: NA
v_call: TRBV19
j_call: TRBJ1-5
d_call: NA
cdr3_nt: TGTGCCAGTAGTATTAAAGGGGCCGGTCAGCCCCAGCATTTT
cdr3_aa: CASSIKGAGQPQHF

clone_size: NA
v_call: TRBV27
j_call: TRBJ2-7
d_call: NA
cdr3_nt: TGTGCCAGCAGTTTAAACAGCGGAAGACTCGAGCAGTACTTC
cdr3_aa: CASSLNSGRLEQYF

clone_size: NA
v_call: TRBV28
j_call: TRBJ2-7
d_call: NA
cdr3_nt: TGTGCCAGCAGCCTGGGTTGGCGGCCGACCCTAGGTTTCTCCTACGAGCAGTACTTC
cdr3_aa: CASSLGWRPTLGFSYEQYF

clone_size: NA
v_call: TRBV7-9
j_call: TRBJ1-1
d_call: NA
cdr3_nt: TGTGCCAGCAGCTACCATACCGGGGTAGCCACTGAAGCTTTCTTT
cdr3_aa: CASSYHTGVATEAFF

clone_size: NA
v_call: TRBV6-6
j_call: TRBJ1-1
d_call: NA
cdr3_nt: TGTGCCAGCAGTTTGATGAACACTGAAGCTTTCTTT
cdr3_aa: CASSLMNTEAFF

clone_size: NA
v_call: TRBV18
j_call: TRBJ2-7
d_call: TRBD2
cdr3_nt: TGTGCCAGCTCACCACCCTCACTAGCGGGGATCTACGAGCAGTACTTC
cdr3_aa: CASSPPSLAGIYEQYF

clone_size: NA
v_call: TRBV5-4
j_call: TRBJ2-3
d_call: NA
cdr3_nt: TGTGCCAGCAGCTTGGTAGGGGCAGATACGCAGTATTTT
cdr3_aa: CASSLVGADTQYF

clone_size: NA
v_call: TRBV7-8
j_call: TRBJ2-1
d_call: TRBD2
cdr3_nt: TGTGCCAGCAGCATCGGACTAGCGGCAAACAATGAGCAGTTCTTC
cdr3_aa: CASSIGLAANNEQFF

clone_size: NA
v_call: TRBV21-1
j_call: TRBJ2-4
d_call: NA
cdr3_nt: TGTGCCAGCAGCATCGCCCGGAGGAGGATAATAGCCAAAAACATTCAGTACTTC
cdr3_aa: CASSIARRRIIAKNIQYF

clone_size: NA
v_call: TRBV28
j_call: TRBJ2-6
d_call: TRBD1
cdr3_nt: TGTGCCAGCAGTTTTTACAGGGGCAGCTCTGGGGCCAACGTCCTGACTTTC
cdr3_aa: CASSFYRGSSGANVLTF

clone_size: NA
v_call: TRBV7-2
j_call: TRBJ2-4
d_call: NA
cdr3_nt: TGTGCCAGCAGCTTATGGGGAAACGCCAAAAACATTCAGTACTTC
cdr3_aa: CASSLWGNAKNIQYF

clone_size: NA
v_call: TRBV10-3
j_call: TRBJ1-5
d_call: NA
cdr3_nt: TGTGCCATCAGTGAAGGCAATCAGCCCCAGCATTTT
cdr3_aa: CAISEGNQPQHF

clone_size: NA
v_call: TRBV6-1
j_call: TRBJ2-2
d_call: NA
cdr3_nt: TGTGCCAGCAGTGGTGACAGTCTCACCGGGGAGCTGTTTTTT
cdr3_aa: CASSGDSLTGELFF

clone_size: NA
v_call: TRBV9
j_call: TRBJ2-7
d_call: TRBD2
cdr3_nt: TGTGCCAGCAGCGTAGCTGGCGGGGGATCCTACGAGCAGTACTTC
cdr3_aa: CASSVAGGGSYEQYF

clone_size: NA
v_call: TRBV5-5
j_call: TRBJ2-7
d_call: TRBD2
cdr3_nt: TGTGCCAGCAGGTTGGGGCTAGCGGGGGACCCGTACTACGAGCAGTACTTC
cdr3_aa: CASRLGLAGDPYYEQYF

clone_size: once
v_call: TRBV7-2
j_call: TRBJ1-1
d_call: NA
cdr3_nt: TGTGCCAGCAGCTTAGGGGTTGGTATGGGGAACACTGAAGCTTTCTTT
cdr3_aa: CASSLGVGMGNTEAFF

clone_size: NA
v_call: TRBV5-4
j_call: TRBJ2-1
d_call: NA
cdr3_nt: TGTGCCAGCAGCTTGGGAGGGACCACGTCCAATGAGCAGTTCTTC
cdr3_aa: CASSLGGTTSNEQFF

clone_size: NA
v_call: TRBV14
j_call: TRBJ1-1
d_call: NA
cdr3_nt: TGTGCCAGCAGCCAAGAGGCCGGGAAAGGGACTGAAGCTTTCTTT
cdr3_aa: CASSQEAGKGTEAFF

clone_size: NA
v_call: TRBV5-4
j_call: TRBJ2-7
d_call: TRBD2
cdr3_nt: TGTGCCAGCAGCTTGGATCCTACGGGGGGTAACGAGCAGTACTTC
cdr3_aa: CASSLDPTGGNEQYF

clone_size: NA
v_call: TRBV30
j_call: TRBJ2-3
d_call: TRBD2
cdr3_nt: TGTGCCTGGCAGCGGGAGAGGACAGATACGCAGTATTTT
cdr3_aa: CAWQRERTDTQYF

clone_size: NA
v_call: TRBV5-1
j_call: TRBJ2-3
d_call: NA
cdr3_nt: TGCGCCAGCAGCTCGGTCCCGGGACGCCTTAGCACAGATACGCAGTATTTT
cdr3_aa: CASSSVPGRLSTDTQYF

clone_size: NA
v_call: TRBV9
j_call: TRBJ1-2
d_call: NA
cdr3_nt: TGTGCCAGCAGCGTAGCCAACCTGATAGAAGGCTACACCTTC
cdr3_aa: CASSVANLIEGYTF

clone_size: NA
v_call: TRBV14
j_call: TRBJ2-7
d_call: TRBD1
cdr3_nt: TGTGCCAGCAGCCAAAGGGGGCTAATCTACGAGCAGTACTTC
cdr3_aa: CASSQRGLIYEQYF

clone_size: NA
v_call: TRBV19
j_call: TRBJ1-5
d_call: NA
cdr3_nt: TGTGCCAGTAGTATAGGCGGCGGCTATAGCAATCAGCCCCAGCATTTT
cdr3_aa: CASSIGGGYSNQPQHF

clone_size: NA
v_call: TRBV18
j_call: TRBJ1-4
d_call: NA
cdr3_nt: TGTGCCAGCTCACCGGGGGAGGGAGAAAAACTGTTTTTT
cdr3_aa: CASSPGEGEKLFF

clone_size: NA
v_call: TRBV19
j_call: TRBJ2-2
d_call: TRBD2
cdr3_nt: TGTGCCAGTAGTCGGGGGGGGTCGAACACCGGGGAGCTGTTTTTT
cdr3_aa: CASSRGGSNTGELFF

clone_size: NA
v_call: TRBV16
j_call: TRBJ2-4
d_call: NA
cdr3_nt: TGTGCCAGCAGCGCGAAGGAGGCCAAAAACATTCAGTACTTC
cdr3_aa: CASSAKEAKNIQYF

clone_size: NA
v_call: TRBV2
j_call: TRBJ1-2
d_call: TRBD1
cdr3_nt: TGTGCCAGCAGGGACCGAGGGGGCGTGGTCGGCTACACCTTC
cdr3_aa: CASRDRGGVVGYTF

clone_size: NA
v_call: TRBV14
j_call: TRBJ2-5
d_call: NA
cdr3_nt: TGTGCCAGCAGCCTATGGGTACGTCAAGAGACCCAGTACTTC
cdr3_aa: CASSLWVRQETQYF

clone_size: NA
v_call: TRBV5-1
j_call: TRBJ1-1
d_call: NA
cdr3_nt: TGCGCCAGCAGCCAAAGGACGGAAGCCATGAACACTGAAGCTTTCTTT
cdr3_aa: CASSQRTEAMNTEAFF

clone_size: NA
v_call: TRBV28
j_call: TRBJ1-2
d_call: NA
cdr3_nt: TGTGCCAGCACCAGATATGGGTTTAACTATGGCTACACCTTC
cdr3_aa: CASTRYGFNYGYTF

clone_size: NA
v_call: TRBV4-2
j_call: TRBJ1-6
d_call: TRBD1
cdr3_nt: TGTGCCAGCAGCCAGACGGCCGGGACAGGGGATTCACCCCTCCACTTT
cdr3_aa: CASSQTAGTGDSPLHF

clone_size: NA
v_call: TRBV6-6
j_call: TRBJ1-2
d_call: TRBD1
cdr3_nt: TGTGCCAGCAGTCCCCCCAACTACGGACAGGGGGATGGCTACACCTTC
cdr3_aa: CASSPPNYGQGDGYTF

clone_size: NA
v_call: TRBV6-1
j_call: TRBJ2-1
d_call: TRBD2
cdr3_nt: TGTGCCAGCAGTGAAGGGACTAGCGGGAGCAATGAGCAGTTCTTC
cdr3_aa: CASSEGTSGSNEQFF

clone_size: few
v_call: TRBV18
j_call: TRBJ2-2
d_call: NA
cdr3_nt: TGTGCCAGCTCACCAATAGGGGATCATACCGGGGAGCTGTTTTTT
cdr3_aa: CASSPIGDHTGELFF

clone_size: NA
v_call: TRBV5-6
j_call: TRBJ2-5
d_call: TRBD2
cdr3_nt: TGTGCCAGCAGCTTGATAAGTTATAGCACCGGGGGGGAGACCCAGTACTTC
cdr3_aa: CASSLISYSTGGETQYF

clone_size: NA
v_call: TRBV28
j_call: TRBJ2-7
d_call: NA
cdr3_nt: TGTGCCAGCAGTACCCCACTAATTCCCGAGCAGTACTTC
cdr3_aa: CASSTPLIPEQYF

clone_size: NA
v_call: TRBV6-4
j_call: TRBJ2-3
d_call: NA
cdr3_nt: TGTGCCAGCAGTGACTCGGGGGAAGATACGCAGTATTTT
cdr3_aa: CASSDSGEDTQYF

clone_size: NA
v_call: TRBV5-1
j_call: TRBJ2-7
d_call: TRBD2
cdr3_nt: TGCGCCAGCAGCGAGTCTAGCGGGGGTGCCTACGAGCAGTACTTC
cdr3_aa: CASSESSGGAYEQYF